Listed here is a single T cell receptor beta chain. The method was immunoSEQ multiplex PCR; TCRdb's version includes in-frame clones alone and lacks a portion of them. The sample has around 70,000 clones, 95% seen once. V shed 1 base and J shed 5 bases, with 17 bases lying between them. The germline V gene has CDR1 SQVTM and CDR2 ANQGSEA. The CDR3 has 15 residues. The data were taken from a study of technical replicates of blood from a few donors. The J gene is TRBJ2-5, the V gene TRBV29-1; D is perhaps TRBD2 (6 bases). The source is a human donor in good health. The sample taken for sequencing was T cells isolated from PBMCs. CDR3 protein: CSVEGATGGWETQYF. The CDR3 DNA follows: TGCAGCGTTGAAGGCGCAACCGGAGGGTGGGAGACCCAGTACTTC.